Following are 27 T cell receptor beta chains from one sample sequenced in a study of CD8 T cells in ankylosing spondylitis. MiXCR, run by TCRdb on the 5' RACE reads, gives a single entry per CDR3 protein. The top ten clones hold approximately 3.7% of a sample with around 300,000 distinct CDR3 sequences, roughly 20% of them seen once. Input material: blood, either unsorted or a sorted T cell fraction (not recorded which). Every receptor here comes from a female donor with ankylosing spondylitis or in good health (not recorded which).

This clonotype has a handful of counts. The V and J genes are TRBV28 and TRBJ2-7; 10 positions match TRBD1. The V and J ends lost 5 bases and 0 bases, in that order; junction bases with no gene match: 7. The V gene's germline CDR1 is MDHEN and CDR2 SYDVKM. The CDR3 is 16 residues long. The DNA of the CDR3 is TGTGCCAGCAGTCAACCGGGACAGGGGATCTCCTACGAGCAGTACTTC. As protein: CASSQPGQGISYEQYF.

The chain carries TRBV10-3 and TRBJ2-3; D unresolved. The CDR3 runs 11 residues. V gave up 4 bases and J gave up 4 bases, with 3 bases separating them. Germline V gene sequence: CDR1 ENHRY, CDR2 SYGVKD. CDR3 sequence reads: CAISVSDTQYF. The CDR3 DNA follows: TGTGCCATCAGTGTCTCAGATACGCAGTATTTT.

This sequence joins TRBV20-1 and TRBJ2-4; D gene uncertain. Germline values: CDR1 DFQATT, CDR2 SNEGSKA (reference sequence). This CDR3 contains 15 residues. The ends were cut back, 2 bases at V and 0 bases at J, with 11 bases in the middle. The chain's CDR3 is CSARNSRGAKNIQYF. The CDR3 bases are TGCAGTGCTAGAAATAGCCGAGGAGCCAAAAACATTCAGTACTTC.

The CDR3 DNA follows: TGCAGTGCTACCGGGGGTCTAGCTTTTGCGTATTTT. As protein: CSATGGLAFAYF. The gene calls are TRBV20-1 and TRBJ2-3; tentatively, D is TRBD2 (6 bases). The CDR3 runs 12 residues. Germline V gives CDR1 DFQATT, CDR2 SNEGSKA (reference sequence). V was trimmed by 4 bases and J by 14 bases, leaving 19 bases between them.

This chain uses TRBV2 with TRBJ2-1, with 16 bases matching TRBD2. Germline V lookup: CDR1 SNHLY, CDR2 FYNNEI. The CDR3 is 15 residues long. The trim removed 7 bases at V and 10 bases at J, leaving 7 bases unmatched. As DNA, the CDR3 is TGTGCCAGCAAAGAGGGACTAGCGGGAGGGTACGAGCAGTTCTTC. Its protein product is CASKEGLAGGYEQFF.

This clonotype occurred a few times. The J gene is TRBJ2-7, the V gene TRBV2; 12 nucleotides line up with TRBD2. J lost 6 bases, V lost 6 bases, and 3 bases had no gene match. In germline, CDR1 is SNHLY, CDR2 FYNNEI. The CDR3 is 13 amino acids. The DNA of the CDR3 is TGTGCCAGCAGGATACTAGCGGGGGGCGAGCAGTACTTC. It yields the protein CASRILAGGEQYF. The full variable domain, in which reference TRBV2 and TRBJ2-7 provide the parts outside the CDR3, is EPEVTQTPSHQVTQMGQEVILRCVPISNHLYFYWYRQILGQKVEFLVSFYNNEISEKSEIFDDQFSVERPDGSNFTLKIRSTKLEDSAMYFCASRILAGGEQYFGPGTRLTVT.

This clonotype was picked up a small number of times. V gene TRBV4-2 combines with J gene TRBJ2-1; TRBD1 agrees at 7 bases. CDR3 length: 15 residues. V lost 0 bases, J lost 5 bases, and 4 bases stayed unmatched. The germline V gene has CDR1 LGHNA and CDR2 YNFKEQ. CDR3: CASSQEGGRDNEQFF. DNA for the CDR3: TGTGCCAGCAGCCAAGAAGGGGGCCGGGACAATGAGCAGTTCTTC.

The chain employs TRBV6-5 and TRBJ2-3, with D possibly TRBD1 on 6 matching bases. CDR3 length: 15 residues. V lost 3 bases and J lost 2, with 12 bases in between. CDR1 is MNHEY, CDR2 SVGAGI, per germline. In DNA, the CDR3 is TGTGCCAGCAGTTATGGAAGGGGGTTCACAGATACGCAGTATTTT. Translation gives CASSYGRGFTDTQYF.

This chain uses TRBV5-1 with TRBJ1-1; 10 bases align to TRBD1. Germline V gene sequence: CDR1 SGHRS, CDR2 YFSETQ. This CDR3 has 15 residues. V shed 4 bases, J shed 5 bases, and the junction held 8 bases outside the gene matches. CDR3 loop: CASSTGQGIGTEAFF. The DNA of the CDR3 is TGCGCCAGCAGCACGGGACAGGGGATAGGGACTGAAGCTTTCTTT.

This clonotype was detected many times. This chain connects TRBV5-6 to TRBJ2-7; 7 bases match TRBD1. With V trimmed by 4 bases and J by 4 bases, 14 bases remained unmatched. CDR1 and CDR2 from the germline V gene are SGHDT and YYEEEE. The CDR3 consists of 16 residues. In DNA form, the CDR3 reads TGTGCCAGCAGCGGAACCGGGACAGAGGTATGGTACGAGCAGTACTTC. This sequence encodes CASSGTGTEVWYEQYF.

The V call is TRBV4-1, the J call TRBJ2-1; the match to TRBD2 covers 11 bases. The J segment lost 7 bases and the V segment lost 5 bases, leaving 7 bases of the junction unmatched. The CDR3 consists of 15 residues. The V gene's germline CDR1 is MGHRA and CDR2 YSYEKL. CDR3 in amino acids: CASSAPSGRSNEQFF. The CDR3, as DNA: TGCGCCAGCAGCGCCCCTAGCGGGAGGTCGAATGAGCAGTTCTTC.

This chain connects TRBV20-1 to TRBJ2-7, with 9 nucleotides matching TRBD2. The ends lost 3 bases at V and 2 bases at J; junction bases unmatched: 5. The CDR3 extends over 14 amino acids. Germline-derived CDR1 and CDR2 are DFQATT and SNEGSKA (reference sequence). CDR3 DNA: TGCAGTGCTAGCGGAAGCGGGAGGACCTACGAGCAGTACTTC. Amino acid sequence: CSASGSGRTYEQYF.

The sample holds a few counts of this clonotype. The chain uses TRBV12-3 or TRBV12-4 and TRBJ2-1; D is undetermined. The V and J ends lost 9 bases and 1 base respectively, with 10 bases between them. The CDR3 contains 13 residues. The CDR3 DNA is TGTGCCAGTAGCAGGCTTTCCTACAATGAGCAGTTCTTC. Translating gives CASSRLSYNEQFF.

The genes are TRBV12-3 or TRBV12-4 and TRBJ2-1; 10 bases agree with TRBD2. Trimming at V came to 4 bases and at J to 5 bases, leaving 2 bases not matched to a gene. There are 14 residues in the CDR3. The DNA for the CDR3 is TGTGCCAGCAGTTCCGGGACTAGCGACAATGAGCAGTTCTTC. It specifies CASSSGTSDNEQFF.

The V call is TRBV20-1, the J call TRBJ2-3, with D perhaps TRBD2 (5 bases). Trimming removed 6 bases at V and 2 bases at J, with 21 bases between. This CDR3 is built from 16 residues. In germline, CDR1 is DFQATT, CDR2 SNEGSKA (reference sequence). The CDR3 coding sequence is TGCAGTGCGGAAGAGGGCCGGGTCCCTACCACAGATACGCAGTATTTT. Translation: CSAEEGRVPTTDTQYF.

This clonotype was observed a handful of times. The CDR3 coding sequence is TGCAGCGTTGAAGTTGTGGGGGTGGATACGCAGTATTTT. Translating it yields CSVEVVGVDTQYF. V usage is TRBV29-1 and J usage is TRBJ2-3; D could derive from TRBD1 or TRBD2 (5 bases each). Trimming stripped 1 base from V and 6 bases from J, with 11 bases between. This CDR3 is built from 13 residues. Germline CDR1 is SQVTM and CDR2 is ANQGSEA.

In this sample, this clonotype turned up many times. The J gene is TRBJ2-1, the V gene TRBV7-2; 12 nucleotides align to TRBD2. This CDR3 has 16 amino acids. V lost 5 bases to trimming and J lost 6 bases; unmatched junction nucleotides: 8. Per germline, CDR1 SGHTA and CDR2 FQGNSA. The CDR3 nucleotides are TGTGCCAGCAGCCCAGTACTAGCGGGAGGAGTCAATGAGCAGTTCTTC. As protein: CASSPVLAGGVNEQFF.

This clonotype was counted between two and nine times. The CDR3 carries no conserved terminal phenylalanine or tryptophan, so it likely arises from a read error. Because the CDR3's place on the DNA is in doubt, the DNA is left out and the CDR3 is given as listed by TCRdb. The chain recombines TRBV24-1 with TRBJ2-1. The CDR3 totals 9 residues, both ends included. Germline V lookup: CDR1 KGHDR, CDR2 SFDVKD. CDR3 sequence reads: CATPNHLAN.

This clonotype was seen more than once but under ten times. V gene TRBV7-2 combines with J gene TRBJ2-4; D assignment may be TRBD1 or TRBD2 (6 bases each). Germline-derived CDR1 and CDR2 are SGHTA and FQGNSA. Trimming took 8 bases from V and 0 from J, leaving 11 bases between them. The CDR3 length is 14 residues. The CDR3 coding sequence is TGTGCCAGCCAAGGGGGACTAGCCAAAAACATTCAGTACTTC. Translation: CASQGGLAKNIQYF.

This rearrangement joins TRBV6-2 or TRBV6-3 to TRBJ1-1; D may be TRBD1 (5 bases). Germline CDR1 and CDR2: MNHEY and SVGEGT. The ends were cut back, 2 bases at V and 5 bases at J, with 6 bases in the middle. This CDR3 is built from 12 residues. CDR3 sequence: CASSYAGTEAFF. The DNA for the CDR3 is TGTGCCAGCAGTTACGCAGGGACTGAAGCTTTCTTT.

This clonotype was recorded many times. CDR3 protein: CSARAGQETQYF. The CDR3 bases are TGCAGTGCTAGAGCGGGTCAAGAGACCCAGTACTTC. This chain uses TRBV20-1 with TRBJ2-5; D uncertain. CDR1 is DFQATT, CDR2 SNEGSKA, per germline (reference sequence). The CDR3 is made up of 12 amino acids. V lost 1 base, J lost 2 bases, and 5 bases lay in between.

The chain combines TRBV6-5 with TRBJ2-5; D call uncertain. Trimming cost V 4 bases and J 5 bases, with 14 bases left between them. This CDR3 has 14 amino acids. Germline V CDR1 and CDR2: MNHEY, SVGAGI. For the CDR3, the DNA is TGTGCCAGCAGTTCCCGGCCTCCTCGGGAGACCCAGTACTTC. This gives the protein CASSSRPPRETQYF.

This clonotype was counted many times. This chain uses TRBV12-3 or TRBV12-4 with TRBJ1-1; D may be TRBD1 (6 bases). The CDR3 consists of 14 residues. Trimming removed 8 bases from V and 6 bases from J, with 19 bases in between. CDR3 DNA: TGTGCCAGCGCCTTGGGGGGCGCCAGGGCTGAAGCTTTCTTT. Residues: CASALGGARAEAFF.

This clonotype turned up a few times. The V call is TRBV6-5, the J call TRBJ2-3; D remains unclear. The CDR3 has 11 amino acids. Germline CDR1 reads MNHEY; CDR2 reads SVGAGI. The ends were cut back, 7 bases at V and 6 bases at J, with 8 bases in the middle. The CDR3 spells CASKRADTQYF. In nucleotides, the CDR3 is TGTGCCAGCAAACGGGCGGATACGCAGTATTTT.

This clonotype was found many times. This chain connects TRBV29-1 to TRBJ1-1, with 7 bases identical to TRBD1. The CDR3 consists of 13 residues. Trimming took 7 bases from V and 0 from J; bases not matched to a gene: 5. CDR1 is SQVTM, CDR2 ANQGSEA, per germline. The CDR3 DNA follows: TGCAGCGGAGACAGGGTCCTGAACACTGAAGCTTTCTTT. This codes for CSGDRVLNTEAFF.

The sample holds a few counts of this clonotype. The V and J genes are TRBV7-2 and TRBJ1-2, with D possibly TRBD1 on 6 matching bases. Germline assignment: CDR1 SGHTA and CDR2 FQGNSA. The V and J ends lost 5 bases and 2 bases respectively, with 12 bases between them. The CDR3 covers 14 residues. CDR3 in DNA: TGTGCCAGCAGCATACGACAGGCAAACTATGGCTACACCTTC. It encodes CASSIRQANYGYTF.

V and J are TRBV6-1 and TRBJ2-2, with 10 bases that match TRBD1. The germline V gene has CDR1 MNHNS and CDR2 SASEGT. The CDR3 is made up of 15 amino acids. V gave up 7 bases and J gave up 5 bases; unmatched junction bases: 7. The CDR3 loop is CASNRQGARTGELFF. The CDR3 DNA reads TGTGCCAGCAATCGACAGGGGGCGAGAACCGGGGAGCTGTTTTTT.